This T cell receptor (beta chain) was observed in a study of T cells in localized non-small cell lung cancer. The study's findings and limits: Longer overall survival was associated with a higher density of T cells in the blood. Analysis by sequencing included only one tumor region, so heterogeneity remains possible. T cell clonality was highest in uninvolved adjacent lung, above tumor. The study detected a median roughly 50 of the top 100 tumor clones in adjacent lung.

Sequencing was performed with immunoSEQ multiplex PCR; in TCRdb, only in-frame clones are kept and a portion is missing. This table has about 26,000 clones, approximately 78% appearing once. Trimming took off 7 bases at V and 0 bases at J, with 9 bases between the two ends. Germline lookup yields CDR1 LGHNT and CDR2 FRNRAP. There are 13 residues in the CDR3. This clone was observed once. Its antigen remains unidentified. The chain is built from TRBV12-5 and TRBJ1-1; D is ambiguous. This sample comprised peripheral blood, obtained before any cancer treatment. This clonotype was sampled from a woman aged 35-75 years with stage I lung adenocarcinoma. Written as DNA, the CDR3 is TGTGCTAGTGAGGCCGAAGTGAACACTGAAGCTTTCTTT. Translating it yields CASEAEVNTEAFF.